This TCR beta chain was observed in a study of T cell clonotyping in hematopoietic cell transplantation. Study-wide results and caveats: Broader posttransplant TCR repertoire diversity was predicted by graft donor and pretransplant recipient Inverse Simpson Index values.

The time point here: recipient sample about 28 days before transplant, after cytoreduction. As for this clone: Its target is unknown.

Method: immunoSEQ multiplex PCR; TCRdb's copy keeps in-frame clones and lacks some. The sample includes about 41,000 clones, roughly 80% seen only once; the top ten take over 4.5%. Germline V gene sequence: CDR1 SGHDT, CDR2 YYEEEE. Germline trimming cut 0 bases from V and 0 bases from J; bases unmatched to any gene: 1. The CDR3 covers 16 residues. This rearrangement joins TRBV5-6 to TRBJ2-3; 10 bases map to TRBD1. Sequenced material: peripheral blood mononuclear cells, taken before stem cell transplant. The TCR comes from a man in his sixties with myelodysplastic syndrome. Some clones in this sample may be carry-over from other donors' samples. CDR3 sequence (DNA): TGTGCCAGCAGCTTGGGGGGACAGGGGAGCACAGATACGCAGTATTTT. It encodes CASSLGGQGSTDTQYF.